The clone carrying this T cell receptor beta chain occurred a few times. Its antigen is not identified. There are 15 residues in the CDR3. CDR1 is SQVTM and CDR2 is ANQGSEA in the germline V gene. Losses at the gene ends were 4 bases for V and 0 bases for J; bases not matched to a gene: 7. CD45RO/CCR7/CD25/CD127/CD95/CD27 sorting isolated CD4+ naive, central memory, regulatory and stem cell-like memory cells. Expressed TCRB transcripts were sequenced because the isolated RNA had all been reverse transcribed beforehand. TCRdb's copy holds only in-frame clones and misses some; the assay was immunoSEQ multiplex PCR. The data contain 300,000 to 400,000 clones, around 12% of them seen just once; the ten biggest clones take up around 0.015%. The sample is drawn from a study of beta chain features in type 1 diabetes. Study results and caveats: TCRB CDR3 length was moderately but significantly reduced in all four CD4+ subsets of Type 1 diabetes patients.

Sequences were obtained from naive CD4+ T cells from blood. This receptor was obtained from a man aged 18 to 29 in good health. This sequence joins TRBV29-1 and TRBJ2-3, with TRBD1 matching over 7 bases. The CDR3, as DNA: TGCAGCGTTGGCCGGACAGGCGGTAGCACAGATACGCAGTATTTT. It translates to CSVGRTGGSTDTQYF.